These 19 T cell receptor beta chains were all obtained from the same sample, sequenced in a study of beta chain features in type 1 diabetes. All of the isolated RNA was reverse transcribed, so expressed TCRB transcripts were sequenced. Measured with immunoSEQ multiplex PCR; TCRdb has only the in-frame clones, and not every one. The sample consists of more than 300,000 clones, approximately 8% of them appearing once. The sample comprised central memory CD4+ T cells from blood. All receptors come from a woman younger than 30 in good health.

Comments on this clone: Other DNA sequences of this sample code for an identical CDR3. The V and J genes are TRBV5-1 and TRBJ1-1; D is uncertain. Germline CDR1 SGHRS, CDR2 YFSETQ. The CDR3 is made up of 14 amino acids. Between the trimmed V and J ends, which lost 0 bases and 1 base, there was a span of 7 bases. The DNA of the CDR3 is TGCGCCAGCAGCTTGGGGCACCCGAACACTGAAGCTTTCTTT. It codes for CASSLGHPNTEAFF.

CDR3 loop: CASRYTGTNYGYTF. CDR3 DNA: TGTGCCAGCAGATACACCGGGACCAACTATGGCTACACCTTC. The chain is built from TRBV28 and TRBJ1-2, with D possibly TRBD1 on 5 matching bases. Germline CDR1 and CDR2: MDHEN and SYDVKM. CDR3 length: 14 residues. V gave up 6 bases and J gave up 2 bases, with 13 bases separating them.

This clone was detected a few times. The J gene is TRBJ2-5, the V gene TRBV18; TRBD2 matches 7 bases. After removal of 7 bases from V and 4 bases from J, the junction contained 9 bases not matched to a gene. Germline CDR1 reads KGHSH; CDR2 reads LQKENI. The CDR3 is 14 residues long. The CDR3 coding sequence is TGTGCCAGCTTCGGTCCTGCGGGAGTAGAGACCCAGTACTTC. It yields the protein CASFGPAGVETQYF.

This clone was counted between two and nine times. The chain combines TRBV9 with TRBJ1-2, with 10 bases that match TRBD1. The length of the CDR3 is 17 residues. The germline V gene encodes CDR1 SGDLS and CDR2 YYNGEE. The J segment lost 8 bases and the V segment lost 2 bases, leaving 15 bases of the junction unmatched. The CDR3 protein is CASSVTGGLPFQGGYTF. CDR3 coding DNA: TGTGCCAGCAGCGTGACAGGGGGCCTACCCTTTCAAGGGGGCTACACCTTC.

This clone was seen more than once but under ten times. J is TRBJ1-1 and V is TRBV29-1; a weak D match, TRBD1 (5 bases). Germline loops: CDR1 SQVTM, CDR2 ANQGSEA. The germline V and J ends were trimmed by 6 bases and 0 bases, with 14 bases remaining between them. CDR3 length: 14 residues. CDR3 amino acids: CSVRLWGMNTEAFF. The CDR3 DNA reads TGCAGCGTAAGGCTCTGGGGCATGAACACTGAAGCTTTCTTT.

The gene calls are TRBV14 and TRBJ2-7; D gene unclear. The CDR3 is 14 residues long. The V gene lost 4 bases and the J gene lost 2 bases, with 12 bases spanning the gap. The germline CDR1 and CDR2 sequences are SGHDN and FVKESK. The CDR3 region has the DNA TGTGCCAGCAGCCGGCGCAGTTGGACCTACGAGCAGTACTTC. Translating it yields CASSRRSWTYEQYF.

This clone occurred a few times. The chain has TRBV7-2 and TRBJ2-4; tentative D call: TRBD1 (5 bases). V shed 0 bases and J shed 0 bases, with 9 bases lying between them. The CDR3 runs to 16 residues. Germline V gives CDR1 SGHTA, CDR2 FQGNSA. CDR3 nucleotides: TGTGCCAGCAGCTTAGCCCCAGGGCTAGCCAAAAACATTCAGTACTTC. Encoded protein: CASSLAPGLAKNIQYF.

This clone was recorded a few times. This chain connects TRBV6-5 to TRBJ2-1; D possibly corresponds to TRBD1 (5 bases). The V gene's germline CDR1 is MNHEY and CDR2 SVGAGI. This CDR3 comprises 14 residues. V was cut by 0 bases and J by 8 bases, with 11 bases left in between. The DNA of the CDR3 is TGTGCCAGCAGTTACTCGAAACAGGTCCATGAGCAGTTCTTC. Translating it yields CASSYSKQVHEQFF.

This clone was picked up a small number of times. The chain couples TRBV9 to TRBJ2-2, with a weak D call TRBD1 (6 bases). CDR3 length: 14 amino acids. Germline V gives CDR1 SGDLS, CDR2 YYNGEE. The V end lost 3 bases, the J end lost 6 bases, and 12 bases lay between the germline ends. This chain's CDR3 is CASSAKQGPGELFF. The DNA for the CDR3 is TGTGCCAGCAGCGCCAAACAGGGTCCCGGGGAGCTGTTTTTT.

The sample holds many counts of this clone. V and J are TRBV28 and TRBJ2-1; D is perhaps TRBD2 (5 bases). The CDR3 contains 13 residues. Germline V gives CDR1 MDHEN, CDR2 SYDVKM. V was trimmed by 7 bases and J by 8 bases, leaving 15 bases between them. In nucleotides, the CDR3 is TGTGCCAGCACCGGAGGCCATCGCGATGAGCAGTTCTTC. It is translated as CASTGGHRDEQFF.

V usage is TRBV7-9 and J usage is TRBJ2-5; D is uncertain. The CDR3 totals 14 residues. The germline gives CDR1 SEHNR, CDR2 FQNEAQ (reference sequence). V was shortened by 5 bases and J by 5 bases, with 15 bases between the two germline ends. CDR3 sequence reads: CASSRDPEWETQYF. In nucleotides, the CDR3 is TGTGCCAGCAGCCGAGACCCCGAATGGGAGACCCAGTACTTC.

The chain is built from TRBV29-1 and TRBJ2-1; D is perhaps TRBD2 (6 bases). The CDR3 is 14 amino acids. Trimming pared 6 bases from V and 1 base from J, leaving 13 bases between. CDR1 and CDR2 (germline): SQVTM, ANQGSEA. The CDR3 protein is CSVIPSESYNEQFF. CDR3 DNA: TGCAGCGTCATTCCTAGCGAATCCTACAATGAGCAGTTCTTC.

This clone showed up just a few times. The V gene is TRBV9, the J gene TRBJ2-4, with D hard to call. The CDR3 sequence is 14 residues long. Trimming removed 0 bases at V and 0 bases at J, with 4 bases between. The germline gives CDR1 SGDLS, CDR2 YYNGEE. CDR3 sequence: CASSVGQAKNIQYF. In DNA form, the CDR3 reads TGTGCCAGCAGCGTAGGACAAGCCAAAAACATTCAGTACTTC.

The rearrangement joins TRBV9 to TRBJ2-5; 12 nucleotides match TRBD2. V gave up 3 bases and J gave up 1 base; unmatched junction bases: 7. The CDR3 has 17 residues. Germline CDR1 and CDR2: SGDLS and YYNGEE. The CDR3, as DNA: TGTGCCAGCAGCGGGACTAGCGGGATACGGGGCCAAGAGACCCAGTACTTC. Translated: CASSGTSGIRGQETQYF. Drawing the rest from reference TRBV9 and TRBJ2-5, the complete variable domain is DSGVTQTPKHLITATGQRVTLRCSPRSGDLSVYWYQQSLDQGLQFLIQYYNGEERAKGNILERFSAQQFPDLHSELNLSSLELGDSALYFCASSGTSGIRGQETQYFGPGTRLLVL.

About this clone itself: This sequence may be a read error, since a much larger clone differs from it by one base. Other nucleotide sequences in the sample specify the same CDR3. The V and J genes are TRBV6-6 and TRBJ2-7; 12 bases align to TRBD2. Trimming took 0 bases from V and 6 from J; bases not matched to a gene: 0. The CDR3 is made up of 14 amino acids. CDR1 is MNHNY and CDR2 is SVGAGI in the germline V gene (reference sequence). The CDR3 DNA reads TGTGCCAGCAGTTACTCGGGACTAGCGGGCGAGCAGTACTTC. Translation: CASSYSGLAGEQYF.

V and J are TRBV5-4 and TRBJ2-5; D might be TRBD2 (6 bases). The DNA end favors TRBJ2-7, so the J call may be wrong. The CDR3 runs 13 residues. Germline lookup yields CDR1 SGHNT and CDR2 YYREEE (reference sequence). The CDR3 loop reads CASSRDSYYEQYF. As DNA, the CDR3 is TGTGCCAGCAGCCGGGACTCCTACTACGAGCAGTACTTC.

In this sample, this clone turned up a few times. The chain uses TRBV7-9 and TRBJ2-1; possibly TRBD2 for D (6 bases). V was cut by 0 bases and J by 4 bases, with 7 bases left in between. The CDR3 contains 14 residues. CDR1 is SEHNR and CDR2 is FQNEAQ in the germline V gene (reference sequence). CDR3 sequence reads: CASSLARDYNEQFF. In DNA form, the CDR3 reads TGTGCCAGCAGCTTAGCGCGGGATTACAATGAGCAGTTCTTC.

The rearrangement links TRBV9 to TRBJ2-5; weak D call: TRBD1 (7 bases). V shed 3 bases and J shed 4 bases, with 16 bases lying between them. The CDR3 covers 15 residues. CDR1 SGDLS and CDR2 YYNGEE come from the germline V gene. This chain's CDR3 is CASSGGTDIRETQYF. The CDR3 nucleotides are TGTGCCAGCAGCGGCGGGACAGACATACGAGAGACCCAGTACTTC.

V usage is TRBV11-1 and J usage is TRBJ2-3, with a possible D match to TRBD2 (5 bases). The CDR3 spans 14 residues. Germline lookup yields CDR1 SGHAT and CDR2 FQDESV (reference sequence). Trimming took 5 bases from V and 4 from J, leaving 13 bases between them. This chain's CDR3 is CASSRAVRADTQYF. In DNA form, the CDR3 reads TGTGCCAGCAGCCGAGCGGTCCGCGCAGATACGCAGTATTTT. Based on the CDR3 plus reference TRBV11-1 and TRBJ2-3, the full variable domain is EAEVAQSPRYKITEKSQAVAFWCDPISGHATLYWYRQILGQGPELLVQFQDESVVDDSQLPKDRFSAERLKGVDSTLKIQPAELGDSAMYLCASSRAVRADTQYFGPGTRLTVL.